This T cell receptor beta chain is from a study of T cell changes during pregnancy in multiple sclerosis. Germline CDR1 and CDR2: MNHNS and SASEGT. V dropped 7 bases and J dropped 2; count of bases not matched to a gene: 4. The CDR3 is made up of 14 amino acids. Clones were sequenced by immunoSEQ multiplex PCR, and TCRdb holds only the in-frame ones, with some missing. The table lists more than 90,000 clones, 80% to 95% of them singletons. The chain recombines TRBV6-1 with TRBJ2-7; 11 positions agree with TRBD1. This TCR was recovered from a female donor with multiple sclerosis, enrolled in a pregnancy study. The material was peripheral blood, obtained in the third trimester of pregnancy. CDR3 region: CASTPGQGAYEQYF. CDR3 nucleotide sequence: TGTGCCAGCACCCCGGGACAGGGGGCCTACGAGCAGTACTTC.